This T cell receptor (beta chain) was observed in a study of PD-L1 blockade in urothelial cancer. Study summary: A median approximately 140,000 T cells were found in blood samples.

Here immunoSEQ multiplex PCR was the method, and the copy in TCRdb shows in-frame clones only, minus some. The data hold some 63,000 clones, with roughly 79% observed a single time. Time point defined: pretreatment peripheral blood. V was clipped by 4 bases and J by 7 bases, with 21 bases between them. Germline-derived CDR1 and CDR2 are SGHTS and YDEGEE. This CDR3 comprises 15 residues. This receptor was taken from a man between 65 and 79 years old with urothelial cancer. The sample in question was PBMCs, obtained around atezolizumab (anti-PD-L1) treatment. The V call is TRBV5-8, the J call TRBJ2-7, with D possibly being TRBD2 (7 bases). CDR3 sequence (DNA): TGTGCCAGCAGCCAGGGACTAACCTTAACAGGGGAGCAGTACTTC. Its translation is CASSQGLTLTGEQYF.